The TCR beta chain described here comes from a study of cytomegalovirus exposure and HLA in healthy donors. This clone was observed a few times. Its antigen is not known. Points from the study as a whole: The classifier reportedly diagnosed cytomegalovirus status with high specificity and sensitivity. Cytomegalovirus-associated TCR beta chains were listed, numbering some 170.

The germline CDR1 and CDR2 sequences are SQVTM and ANQGSEA. J gave up 5 bases and V 5 bases, and 10 bases lay outside the gene matches. CDR3 length: 15 amino acids. Generated by immunoSEQ multiplex PCR, the TCRdb table keeps only in-frame clones and is missing some. The sample carries about 130,000 clones, roughly 89% recorded once. The approximately 120-subject validation cohort, separate from the approximately 640-subject first cohort, included the donors. The receptor comes from a woman aged 18-29 years in good health and CMV-seronegative. The rearrangement joins TRBV29-1 to TRBJ2-1, with 9 bases that match TRBD2. The sample consisted of PBMCs. The CDR3: CSVPKRGASNNEQFF. In DNA form, the CDR3 reads TGCAGCGTTCCGAAGCGGGGGGCTTCTAACAATGAGCAGTTCTTC.